This is a list of T cell receptor beta chains from one sample in a study of T cell responses to AZD1222 COVID-19 vaccine. TCRdb's copy holds only in-frame clones and misses some; the assay was immunoSEQ multiplex PCR. The sample has some 170,000 clones, 80% to 90% seen once. Material: peripheral blood, obtained 28 days after the second dose of the MenACWY control vaccine. Every receptor here comes from an adult who received the MenACWY meningococcal vaccine as a control. CDR3s include the opening cysteine and the closing phenylalanine or tryptophan. The D gene is left open where the match is weak. Size values are once, few and many counts, or a class for expanded clones, and some rows have none.

abundance | d_gene | j_gene | v_gene | CDR3aa | CDR3nt
. | . | TRBJ2-7 | TRBV4-1 | CASSQGAYYEQYF | TGCGCCAGCAGCCAGGGGGCCTACTACGAGCAGTACTTC
. | . | TRBJ2-7 | TRBV30 | CATDNQYF | TGTGCCACCGACAATCAGTACTTC
. | . | TRBJ1-4 | TRBV30 | CAWKIPATNEKLFF | TGTGCCTGGAAAATCCCCGCAACTAATGAAAAACTGTTTTTT
. | . | TRBJ2-5 | TRBV5-6 | CASSSQGGQETQYF | TGTGCCAGCAGCTCACAGGGCGGGCAAGAGACCCAGTACTTC
. | . | TRBJ2-6 | TRBV4-1 | CASSHGGRINSGANVLTF | TGCGCCAGCAGCCACGGAGGCAGGATAAACTCTGGGGCCAACGTCCTGACTTTC
once | . | TRBJ1-5 | TRBV7-9 | CASSLGLGLDNQPQHF | TGTGCCAGCAGCTTAGGATTGGGGCTGGACAATCAGCCCCAGCATTTT
. | . | TRBJ2-7 | TRBV18 | CASSGQLEQYF | TGTGCCAGCTCAGGACAGCTCGAGCAGTACTTC
. | TRBD1 | TRBJ2-1 | TRBV27 | CASSLSRGNEQFF | TGTGCCAGCAGTTTATCCAGGGGGAATGAGCAGTTCTTC
. | . | TRBJ1-6 | TRBV5-5 | CASNSYNSPLHF | TGTGCCAGCAACTCCTATAATTCACCCCTCCACTTT
. | . | TRBJ1-2 | TRBV7-9 | CASSLAAEASGYTF | TGTGCCAGCAGCTTAGCGGCGGAAGCGAGTGGCTACACCTTC
. | . | TRBJ2-2 | TRBV20-1 | CSASKFANTGELFF | TGCAGTGCTAGTAAGTTCGCGAACACCGGGGAGCTGTTTTTT
. | TRBD1 | TRBJ1-4 | TRBV28 | CASSWGRGSSEKLFF | TGTGCCAGCAGTTGGGGCAGGGGGTCCAGTGAAAAACTGTTTTTT
. | . | TRBJ2-7 | TRBV7-8 | CASSFLETGPEQYF | TGTGCCAGCAGCTTCCTAGAAACAGGGCCCGAGCAGTACTTC
. | . | TRBJ1-1 | TRBV28 | CASSLRTRTIEAFF | TGTGCCAGCAGTTTAAGGACAAGAACGATTGAAGCTTTCTTT
few | . | TRBJ2-6 | TRBV28 | CASSLDLVGANVLTF | TGTGCCAGCAGTCTCGACCTGGTGGGGGCCAACGTCCTGACTTTC
. | TRBD2 | TRBJ2-1 | TRBV6-5 | CASSYRTSGNNEQFF | TGTGCCAGCAGTTACCGGACTAGCGGAAACAATGAGCAGTTCTTC
. | TRBD2 | TRBJ2-5 | TRBV10-1 | CASSESSREEGTQYF | TGCGCCAGCAGTGAGTCGTCGCGGGAGGAAGGGACCCAGTACTTC
. | . | TRBJ2-6 | TRBV28 | CASSLIWSGANVLTF | TGTGCCAGCAGTTTAATCTGGTCTGGGGCCAACGTCCTGACTTTC
. | . | TRBJ1-1 | TRBV5-8 | CASSLGVTGGEAFF | TGTGCCAGCAGCTTGGGCGTAACAGGAGGCGAAGCTTTCTTT
. | . | TRBJ1-4 | TRBV5-4 | CASSLTTGSLLNEKLFF | TGTGCCAGCAGCTTGACGACAGGTTCCTTGCTTAATGAAAAACTGTTTTTT
. | . | TRBJ2-1 | TRBV7-2 | CASQRFGSQYNEQFF | TGTGCCAGCCAACGTTTCGGCAGTCAGTACAATGAGCAGTTCTTC
. | . | TRBJ2-7 | TRBV10-3 | CAISEVGDPADYEQYF | TGTGCCATCAGTGAGGTCGGGGACCCGGCTGACTACGAGCAGTACTTC
. | TRBD1 | TRBJ1-1 | TRBV28 | CASSSGQLNTEAFF | TGTGCCAGCAGTTCGGGACAGCTTAACACTGAAGCTTTCTTT
. | . | TRBJ2-2 | TRBV3-1/TRBV3-2 | CASSRIPTGELFF | TGTGCCAGCAGCCGAATTCCCACCGGGGAGCTGTTTTTT
. | TRBD1 | TRBJ2-7 | TRBV30 | CAWRVWGTGGQVVF | TGTGCCTGGAGAGTGTGGGGAACAGGGGGCCAAGTCGTGTTC